One and the same sample provided the 22 T cell receptor beta chains below, sequenced in a study of spatial heterogeneity in lung cancer. Findings and caveats of the study: Counts of expanded intratumoral alpha and beta TCRs tracked tumor mutation counts.

Noted time point: sample taken at primary tumor resection. These TCRs are of unknown antigen specificity. TCRdb used MiXCR to reprocess the 5' RACE reads, holding one entry per CDR3 protein. The sample records approximately 4,900 distinct CDR3 sequences, around 30% being singletons. Sequencing was performed on lung tumor tissue, taken at surgery. The receptors derive from a male donor with early-stage non-small cell lung cancer.

Points on this clonotype: Its ends do not fully match the called genes, so a read error is possible. V usage is TRBV28 and J usage is TRBJ1-2; 8 nucleotides line up with TRBD1. The CDR3 is 17 amino acids. The germline CDR1 and CDR2 sequences are MDHEN and SYDVKM. This chain's CDR3 is CARSFRTGTGGRGGYTF. In DNA, the CDR3 is TGTGCCAGAAGTTTCCGGACCGGGACAGGAGGCCGGGGTGGCTACACCTTC.

The chain carries TRBV7-9 and TRBJ1-1, with D perhaps TRBD1 (5 bases). This CDR3 region has 14 residues. The V gene lost 5 bases and the J gene lost 3 bases, with 13 bases spanning the gap. CDR1 and CDR2 (germline): SEHNR, FQNEAQ (reference sequence). CDR3 loop: CASSPPGGDTEAFF. As DNA, the CDR3 is TGTGCCAGCAGCCCACCGGGGGGGGACACTGAAGCTTTCTTT.

Many counts were recorded for this clonotype. This sequence joins TRBV7-2 and TRBJ2-3; D ambiguous. The CDR3 extends over 15 amino acids. V was clipped by 1 base and J by 7 bases, with 15 bases between them. Germline V CDR1 and CDR2: SGHTA, FQGNSA. The CDR3 region has the DNA TGTGCCAGCAGCTTAGGTGGATGGGGTCTTAATACGCAGTATTTT. Protein sequence: CASSLGGWGLNTQYF.

In its sample, this clonotype ranks as medium-sized (0.01 to 0.1%). The chain has TRBV27 and TRBJ2-7; perhaps TRBD1 as D (5 bases). V was shortened by 1 base and J by 7 bases, with 8 bases between the two germline ends. Germline CDR1 reads MNHEY; CDR2 reads SMNVEV (reference sequence). This CDR3 contains 12 residues. CDR3 loop: CASSLYPGEQYF. In nucleotides, the CDR3 is TGTGCCAGCAGTTTATACCCAGGGGAGCAGTACTTC.

Within the sample, this clonotype is medium-sized. The rearrangement joins TRBV20-1 to TRBJ1-2, with a possible D match to TRBD1 (5 bases). Looked up from germline, CDR1 is DFQATT and CDR2 is SNEGSKA (reference sequence). The V gene lost 6 bases and the J gene lost 5 bases, with 16 bases spanning the gap. The CDR3 totals 13 residues. DNA for the CDR3: TGCAGTGCCTGGACCAGCAAGGGGTATGGCTACACCTTC. As protein: CSAWTSKGYGYTF.

V and J are TRBV29-1 and TRBJ2-7; 8 nucleotides line up with TRBD1. This CDR3 contains 15 residues. Germline V gene sequence: CDR1 SQVTM, CDR2 ANQGSEA. V was clipped by 5 bases and J by 6 bases; unmatched bases: 15. Written as DNA, the CDR3 is TGCAGCGTTCCGAGGGCAGGGGGCGGTCTCGGCGAGCAGTACTTC. Translating it yields CSVPRAGGGLGEQYF.

This clonotype was observed a few times. This chain joins TRBV11-2 and TRBJ1-6, with TRBD1 identical over 8 bases. The length of the CDR3 is 13 residues. After removal of 4 bases from V and 8 bases from J, the junction contained 1 base not matched to a gene. Germline-derived CDR1 and CDR2 are SGHAT and FQNNGV. The CDR3 region has the DNA TGTGCCAGCAGCTCGGACAGGGATTCACCCCTCCACTTT. Amino acid sequence: CASSSDRDSPLHF.

The J gene is TRBJ1-1, the V gene TRBV6-5, with D unclear. This CDR3 region has 13 residues. V gave up 0 bases and J gave up 4 bases, with 6 bases separating them. Germline CDR1 MNHEY, CDR2 SVGAGI. CDR3 loop: CASSYSEVTEAFF. DNA for the CDR3: TGTGCCAGCAGTTACTCTGAAGTCACTGAAGCTTTCTTT.

This chain uses TRBV29-1 with TRBJ1-2, with D tentatively TRBD1 (5 bases). Germline V CDR1 and CDR2: SQVTM, ANQGSEA. Trimming removed 2 bases at V and 8 bases at J, with 21 bases between. This CDR3 comprises 15 residues. CDR3 in amino acids: CSVETRSGPQGGYTF. The DNA for the CDR3 is TGCAGCGTTGAAACCCGATCGGGCCCCCAGGGCGGCTACACCTTC. The full variable domain, with the rest looked up from reference TRBV29-1 and TRBJ1-2, is SAVISQKPSRDICQRGTSLTIQCQVDSQVTMMFWYRQQPGQSLTLIATANQGSEATYESGFVIDKFPISRPNLTFSTLTVSNMSPEDSSIYLCSVETRSGPQGGYTFGSGTRLTVV.

By share of the sample, this clonotype is medium-sized. This chain uses TRBV29-1 with TRBJ2-1, with TRBD1 matching over 7 bases. Germline lookup yields CDR1 SQVTM and CDR2 ANQGSEA. V lost 5 bases and J lost 3; bases outside the gene matches: 10. This CDR3 spans 15 amino acids. CDR3: CSVLPRQGYYNEQFF. The CDR3 bases are TGCAGCGTTCTTCCCCGACAGGGCTACTACAATGAGCAGTTCTTC.

This clonotype is labeled large. The genes are TRBV28 and TRBJ1-4; 8 positions agree with TRBD1. The V and J ends lost 5 bases and 8 bases, in that order; junction bases with no gene match: 7. Per the germline V gene, CDR1 is MDHEN and CDR2 is SYDVKM. This CDR3 region has 14 residues. CDR3 nucleotide sequence: TGTGCCAGCAGTCCGACAGGGGAACAGGAAAAACTGTTTTTT. The encoded protein is CASSPTGEQEKLFF.

The V and J genes are TRBV27 and TRBJ1-5, with TRBD1 matching over 7 bases. Germline values: CDR1 MNHEY, CDR2 SMNVEV (reference sequence). The CDR3 loop spans 15 amino acids. V was clipped by 6 bases and J by 1 base; unmatched bases: 6. The CDR3 DNA is TGTGCCAGCAGATCTAACAGGGGAAGCAATCAGCCCCAGCATTTT. This codes for CASRSNRGSNQPQHF.

By sample fraction, this clonotype is medium-sized (0.01 to 0.1%). The chain has TRBV7-9 and TRBJ2-3; 9 bases are a match to TRBD2. The CDR3 contains 17 residues. After removal of 3 bases from V and 4 bases from J, the junction contained 11 bases not matched to a gene. Germline values: CDR1 SEHNR, CDR2 FQNEAQ (reference sequence). CDR3 amino acids: CASSFPPWGGGADTQYF. The CDR3 DNA is TGTGCCAGCAGCTTCCCACCATGGGGCGGGGGGGCAGATACGCAGTATTTT.

V gene TRBV2 combines with J gene TRBJ1-5, with D perhaps matching TRBD1 (5 bases). The CDR3 contains 14 residues. Germline lookup yields CDR1 SNHLY and CDR2 FYNNEI. Deletions cut 6 bases from V and 11 bases from J, with 20 bases between. As DNA, the CDR3 is TGTGCCAGCAGGTTGGACACCTCGTTTTCTGCCCAGCATTTT. This codes for CASRLDTSFSAQHF.

This clonotype was seen a few times. The V gene is TRBV7-9, the J gene TRBJ1-2; weak D call: TRBD1 (6 bases). The germline V gene has CDR1 SEHNR and CDR2 FQNEAQ (reference sequence). This CDR3 spans 17 amino acids. Deletions cut 2 bases from V and 0 bases from J, with 16 bases between. The CDR3 nucleotides read TGTGCCAGCAGCTTATTGTCTCGGACAGTAGCTAACTATGGCTACACCTTC. Translation: CASSLLSRTVANYGYTF.

This clonotype was counted at least ten times. The chain has TRBV6-1 and TRBJ2-1; D may be TRBD1 or TRBD2 (6 bases each). Trimming stripped 7 bases from V and 9 bases from J, with 16 bases between. The CDR3 extends over 13 amino acids. Germline CDR1 is MNHNS and CDR2 is SASEGT. The CDR3 bases are TGTGCCAGCATAGGGGGGTATTTGGGTGAGCAGTTCTTC. Translation gives CASIGGYLGEQFF.

By share of the sample, this clonotype is medium-sized (0.01 to 0.1%). V and J are TRBV20-1 and TRBJ2-7, with TRBD2 matching over 7 bases. Germline values: CDR1 DFQATT, CDR2 SNEGSKA (reference sequence). The CDR3 is 14 amino acids. The trim removed 5 bases at V and 0 bases at J, leaving 7 bases unmatched. CDR3 nucleotides: TGCAGTGCTCGCTCGGGGGACTACTCCTACGAGCAGTACTTC. The encoded protein is CSARSGDYSYEQYF.

The genes are TRBV7-9 and TRBJ2-1; a possible D gene is TRBD2 (5 bases). The CDR3 consists of 15 residues. Between the trimmed V and J ends, which lost 0 bases and 4 bases, there was a span of 10 bases. CDR1 and CDR2 from the germline V gene are SEHNR and FQNEAQ (reference sequence). The CDR3 nucleotides read TGTGCCAGCAGCTTAGCGCCGGGGTTTTACAATGAGCAGTTCTTC. It specifies CASSLAPGFYNEQFF.

The chain is built from TRBV9 and TRBJ2-7, with D hard to call. Germline-derived CDR1 and CDR2 are SGDLS and YYNGEE. CDR3 length: 14 residues. Between the trimmed V and J ends, which lost 4 bases and 0 bases, there was a span of 11 bases. DNA for the CDR3: TGTGCCAGCAGCCTACGAGCAAACTCCTACGAGCAGTACTTC. Translating gives CASSLRANSYEQYF.

The sample holds one count of this clonotype. The rearrangement links TRBV2 to TRBJ2-3, with a tentative D call TRBD1 (6 bases). CDR1 SNHLY and CDR2 FYNNEI come from the germline V gene. Trimming removed 6 bases from V and 0 bases from J, with 10 bases in between. The CDR3 is 14 residues long. This CDR3 is CASRTGPSTDTQYF. For the CDR3, the DNA is TGTGCCAGCAGAACAGGGCCTAGCACAGATACGCAGTATTTT.

V is TRBV6-4 and J is TRBJ1-2; no firm D call. Trimming stripped 2 bases from V and 8 bases from J, with 12 bases between. The germline V gene has CDR1 MRHNA and CDR2 SNTAGT. The CDR3 consists of 13 residues. Here the CDR3 reads CASSDREREGYTF. CDR3 DNA sequence: TGTGCCAGCAGTGACAGGGAAAGGGAGGGCTACACCTTC.

J is TRBJ1-5 and V is TRBV9; D unclear. The CDR3 sequence is 15 residues long. Germline V gives CDR1 SGDLS, CDR2 YYNGEE. The V and J ends lost 2 bases and 0 bases respectively, with 9 bases between them. CDR3 loop: CASSVSWGSNQPQHF. CDR3 sequence (DNA): TGTGCCAGCAGCGTCTCGTGGGGTAGCAATCAGCCCCAGCATTTT.